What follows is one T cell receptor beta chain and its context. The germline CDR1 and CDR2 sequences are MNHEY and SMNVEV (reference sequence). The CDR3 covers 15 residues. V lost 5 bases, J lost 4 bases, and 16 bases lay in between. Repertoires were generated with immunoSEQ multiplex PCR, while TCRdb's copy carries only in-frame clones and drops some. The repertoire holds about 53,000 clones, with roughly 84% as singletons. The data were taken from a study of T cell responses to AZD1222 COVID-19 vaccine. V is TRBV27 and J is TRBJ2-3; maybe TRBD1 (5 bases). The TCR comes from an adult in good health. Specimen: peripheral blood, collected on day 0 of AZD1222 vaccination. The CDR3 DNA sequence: TGTGCCAGCAGTACGGCCCAGGGTTCCCCAGATACGCAGTATTTT. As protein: CASSTAQGSPDTQYF.